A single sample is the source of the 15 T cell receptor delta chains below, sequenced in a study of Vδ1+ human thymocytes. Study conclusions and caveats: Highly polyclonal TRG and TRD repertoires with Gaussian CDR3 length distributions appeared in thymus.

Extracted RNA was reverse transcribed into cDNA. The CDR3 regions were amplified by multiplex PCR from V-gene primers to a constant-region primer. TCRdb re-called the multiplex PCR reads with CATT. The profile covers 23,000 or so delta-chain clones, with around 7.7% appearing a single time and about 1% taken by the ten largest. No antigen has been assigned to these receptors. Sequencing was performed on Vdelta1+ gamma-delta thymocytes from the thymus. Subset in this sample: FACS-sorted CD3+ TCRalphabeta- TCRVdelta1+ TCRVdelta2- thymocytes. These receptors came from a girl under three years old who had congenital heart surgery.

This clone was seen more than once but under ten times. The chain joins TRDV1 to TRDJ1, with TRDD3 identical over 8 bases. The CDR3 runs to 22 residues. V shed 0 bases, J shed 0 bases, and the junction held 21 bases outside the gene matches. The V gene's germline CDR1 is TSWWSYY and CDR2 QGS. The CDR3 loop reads CALGELWTPQHASGGHTDKLIF. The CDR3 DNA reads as TGTGCTCTTGGGGAACTTTGGACCCCCCAGCACGCCTCTGGGGGACACACCGATAAACTCATCTTT.

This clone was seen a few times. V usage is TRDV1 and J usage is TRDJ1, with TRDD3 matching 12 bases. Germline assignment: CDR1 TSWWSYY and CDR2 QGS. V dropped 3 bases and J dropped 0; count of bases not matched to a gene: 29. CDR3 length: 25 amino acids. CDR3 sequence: CALGDAVPERTGGWGIRGDTDKLIF. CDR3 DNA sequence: TGTGCTCTTGGGGACGCCGTTCCCGAGAGGACGGGGGGCTGGGGGATACGCGGAGACACCGATAAACTCATCTTT.

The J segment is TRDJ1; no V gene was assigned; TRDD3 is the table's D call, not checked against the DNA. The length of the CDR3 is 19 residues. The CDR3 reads CALGEPTTATNDWGIKLIF. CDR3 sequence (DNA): TGTGCTCTTGGGGAACCTACGACCGCTACCAACGACTGGGGGATAAAACTCATCTTT.

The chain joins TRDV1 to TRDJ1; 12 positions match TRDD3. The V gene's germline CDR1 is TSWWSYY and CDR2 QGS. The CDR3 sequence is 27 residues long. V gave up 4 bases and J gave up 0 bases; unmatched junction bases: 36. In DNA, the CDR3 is TGTGCTCTTGGGGGATCCAGGCTTCCTAGGGTACATGAAGGCTGGGGGATACGCGGCCCAAACACCGATAAACTCATCTTT. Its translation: CALGGSRLPRVHEGWGIRGPNTDKLIF.

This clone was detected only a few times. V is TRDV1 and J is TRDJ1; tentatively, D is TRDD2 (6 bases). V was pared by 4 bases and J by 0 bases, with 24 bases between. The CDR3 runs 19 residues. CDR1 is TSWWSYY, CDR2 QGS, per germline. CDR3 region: CALGATFHFGAQYTDKLIF. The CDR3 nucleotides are TGTGCTCTTGGGGCCACCTTCCACTTTGGCGCCCAGTACACCGATAAACTCATCTTT.

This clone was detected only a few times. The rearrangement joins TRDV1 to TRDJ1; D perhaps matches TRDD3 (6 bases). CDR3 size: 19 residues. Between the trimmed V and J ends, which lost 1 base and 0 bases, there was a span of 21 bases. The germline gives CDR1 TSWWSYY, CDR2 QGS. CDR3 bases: TGTGCTCTTGGGGAACCCCCCTTAAGCTGGGGATGGTACACCGATAAACTCATCTTT. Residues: CALGEPPLSWGWYTDKLIF.

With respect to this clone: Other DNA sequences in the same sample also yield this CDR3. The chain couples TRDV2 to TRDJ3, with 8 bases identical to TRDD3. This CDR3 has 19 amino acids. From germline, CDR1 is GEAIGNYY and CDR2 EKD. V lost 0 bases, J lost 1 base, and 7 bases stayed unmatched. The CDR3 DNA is TGTGCCTGTGACACCGGACTGGGGGGCAGTTCCTGGGACACCCGACAGATGTTTTTC. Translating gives CACDTGLGGSSWDTRQMFF.

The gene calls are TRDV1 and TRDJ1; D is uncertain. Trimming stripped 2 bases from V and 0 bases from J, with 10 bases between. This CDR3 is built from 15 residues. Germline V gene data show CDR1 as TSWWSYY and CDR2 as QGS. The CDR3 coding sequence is TGTGCTCTTGGGGAAGCGGGGTGGTACACCGATAAACTCATCTTT. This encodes CALGEAGWYTDKLIF.

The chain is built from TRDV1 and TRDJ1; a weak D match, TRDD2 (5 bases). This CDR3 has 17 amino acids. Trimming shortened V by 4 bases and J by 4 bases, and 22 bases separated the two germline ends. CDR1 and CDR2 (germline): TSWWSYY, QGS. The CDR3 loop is CALGAHLPSGPFDKLIF. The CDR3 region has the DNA TGTGCTCTTGGGGCCCACCTACCGTCGGGGCCGTTCGATAAACTCATCTTT.

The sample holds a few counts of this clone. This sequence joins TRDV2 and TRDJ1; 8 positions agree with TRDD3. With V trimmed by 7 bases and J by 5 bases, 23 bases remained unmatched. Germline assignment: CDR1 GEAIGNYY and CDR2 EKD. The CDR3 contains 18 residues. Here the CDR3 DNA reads TGTGCCTGGACTCGGGCTACCAAGGACTGGGGGCAGAGGGATAAACTCATCTTT. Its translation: CAWTRATKDWGQRDKLIF.

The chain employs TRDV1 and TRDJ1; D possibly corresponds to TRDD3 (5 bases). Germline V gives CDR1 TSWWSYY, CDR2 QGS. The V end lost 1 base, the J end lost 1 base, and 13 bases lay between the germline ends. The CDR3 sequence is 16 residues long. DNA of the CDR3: TGTGCTCTTGGGGAACGGGTGGAATGGGGCACCGATAAACTCATCTTT. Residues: CALGERVEWGTDKLIF.

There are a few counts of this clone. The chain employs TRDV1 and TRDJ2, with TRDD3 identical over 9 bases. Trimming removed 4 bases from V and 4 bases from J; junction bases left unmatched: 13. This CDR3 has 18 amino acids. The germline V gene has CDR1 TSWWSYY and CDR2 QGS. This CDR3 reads CALGGSTLGDVWTAQLFF. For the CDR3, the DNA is TGTGCTCTTGGGGGCTCTACGCTGGGGGATGTCTGGACAGCACAACTCTTCTTT.

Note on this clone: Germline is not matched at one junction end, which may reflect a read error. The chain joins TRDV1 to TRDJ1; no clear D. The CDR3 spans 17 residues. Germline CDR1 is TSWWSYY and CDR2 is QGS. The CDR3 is CALGEPWLVLGSDKPIF. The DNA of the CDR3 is TGTGCTCTTGGGGAACCTTGGCTCGTTTTAGGGTCCGATAAACCCATCTTT.

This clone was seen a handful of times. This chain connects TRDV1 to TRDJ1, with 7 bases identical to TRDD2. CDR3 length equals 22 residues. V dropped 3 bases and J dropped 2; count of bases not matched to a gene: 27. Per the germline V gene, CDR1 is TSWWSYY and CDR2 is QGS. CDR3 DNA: TGTGCTCTTGGGGATCTTTCCTACCCTGCGGGTGGGATCCCGAGGGGGACCGATAAACTCATCTTT. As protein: CALGDLSYPAGGIPRGTDKLIF.

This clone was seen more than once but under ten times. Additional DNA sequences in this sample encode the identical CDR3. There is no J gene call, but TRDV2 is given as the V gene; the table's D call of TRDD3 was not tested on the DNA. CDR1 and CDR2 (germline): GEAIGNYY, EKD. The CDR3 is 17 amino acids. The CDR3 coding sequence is TGTGCCTGTGACCCCCGCGGGGTAGGCGGGTGGGGGATGCTCTTCATCTTT. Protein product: CACDPRGVGGWGMLFIF.